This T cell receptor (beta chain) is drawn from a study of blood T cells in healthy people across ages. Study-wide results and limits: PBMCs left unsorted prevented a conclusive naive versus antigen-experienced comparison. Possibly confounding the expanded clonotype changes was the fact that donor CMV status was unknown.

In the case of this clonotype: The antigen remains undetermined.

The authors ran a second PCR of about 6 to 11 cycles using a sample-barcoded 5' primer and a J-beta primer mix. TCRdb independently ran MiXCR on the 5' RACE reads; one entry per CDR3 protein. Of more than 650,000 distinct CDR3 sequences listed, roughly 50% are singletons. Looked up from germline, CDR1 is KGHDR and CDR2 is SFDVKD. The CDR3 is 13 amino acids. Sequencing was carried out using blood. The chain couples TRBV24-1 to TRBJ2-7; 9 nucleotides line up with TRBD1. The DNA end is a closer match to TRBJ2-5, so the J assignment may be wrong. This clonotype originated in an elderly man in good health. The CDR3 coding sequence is TGTGCCACCAGTGGCGGACAGGGGAAGACCCAGTACTTC. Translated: CATSGGQGKTQYF.